The 24 T cell receptor beta chains in this list originate from one sample, sequenced in a study of immune evolution from preneoplasia to lung adenocarcinoma. Produced via immunoSEQ multiplex PCR; TCRdb's table is partial and in-frame only. The data show about 1,800 clones, 82% seen once. The sample was FFPE invasive lung adenocarcinoma tissue. The receptors come from a person between 50 and 60 years old with lung adenocarcinoma.

The chain couples TRBV29-1 to TRBJ2-7, with D perhaps assigned TRBD1 or TRBD2 (5 bases each). V shed 5 bases and J shed 6 bases, with 20 bases lying between them. Germline assignment: CDR1 SQVTM and CDR2 ANQGSEA. This CDR3 has 14 amino acids. The CDR3 DNA follows: TGCAGCGTTCCCTTCGGGACGGAGCCCCTCGAGCAGTACTTC. Encoded protein: CSVPFGTEPLEQYF.

This clone was picked up a small number of times. The chain is built from TRBV27 and TRBJ2-2, with 9 bases fitting TRBD2. Germline V gene lookup returns CDR1 MNHEY and CDR2 SMNVEV (reference sequence). V lost 1 base and J lost 0; bases outside the gene matches: 9. The CDR3 totals 19 residues. CDR3 sequence (DNA): TGTGCCAGCAGTTTATTACCCCCGGGACTAGCAGCGAACACCGGGGAGCTGTTTTTT. As protein: CASSLLPPGLAANTGELFF.

V and J are TRBV7-9 and TRBJ2-3; TRBD1 agrees at 12 bases. Germline V gives CDR1 SEHNR, CDR2 FQNEAQ (reference sequence). CDR3 length equals 16 residues. V gave up 5 bases and J gave up 0 bases; unmatched junction bases: 3. In nucleotides, the CDR3 is TGTGCCAGCAGCAGGGACAGGGGGCCAAGCACAGATACGCAGTATTTT. Amino acids: CASSRDRGPSTDTQYF.

The V call is TRBV11-3, the J call TRBJ2-1; possible D gene TRBD2, 6 bases. This CDR3 has 16 residues. The ends were cut back, 1 base at V and 8 bases at J, with 18 bases in the middle. CDR1 and CDR2 from the germline V gene are SGHNT and YENEEA. In DNA, the CDR3 is TGTGCCAGCAGCTTAGGTATGGGAGCGGGTGTAGATGAGCAGTTCTTC. Translating gives CASSLGMGAGVDEQFF.

This clone has a single count. The chain employs TRBV11-2 and TRBJ1-1; tentatively, D is TRBD1 (6 bases). V was shortened by 7 bases and J by 3 bases, with 15 bases between the two germline ends. CDR3 length: 14 residues. CDR1 SGHAT and CDR2 FQNNGV come from the germline V gene. CDR3 sequence: CASTVLGGDTEAFF. The CDR3 nucleotides are TGTGCCAGCACCGTTCTAGGGGGGGACACTGAAGCTTTCTTT.

In the case of this clone: This specimen includes other DNA sequences encoding the same CDR3. V gene TRBV18 combines with J gene TRBJ2-3; D not resolved. The V and J ends lost 3 bases and 5 bases respectively, with 3 bases between them. This CDR3 region has 11 residues. Germline V lookup: CDR1 KGHSH, CDR2 LQKENI. This CDR3 is CASSPEDTQYF. The CDR3 nucleotides are TGTGCCAGCTCACCGGAAGATACGCAGTATTTT.

The V and J genes are TRBV29-1 and TRBJ1-1; 11 positions match TRBD1. Germline V gene sequence: CDR1 SQVTM, CDR2 ANQGSEA. CDR3 size: 14 residues. The V and J ends lost 5 bases and 5 bases, in that order; junction bases with no gene match: 7. CDR3 nucleotides: TGCAGCGTTCTGGACAGGGGGCGAGGGACTGAAGCTTTCTTT. Its protein product is CSVLDRGRGTEAFF.

This clone was seen once. The chain is built from TRBV7-9 and TRBJ1-5, with no clear D. CDR1 SEHNR and CDR2 FQNEAQ come from the germline V gene (reference sequence). V was clipped by 1 base and J by 6 bases, with 4 bases between them. This CDR3 has 12 amino acids. The CDR3 reads CASSLGTQPQHF. The CDR3 bases are TGTGCCAGCAGCTTAGGCACTCAGCCCCAGCATTTT.

CDR3 coding DNA: TGCAGTGCTAGTGAGCAGAATGAGCAGTTCTTC. It codes for CSASEQNEQFF. The chain has TRBV20-1 and TRBJ2-1; D gene uncertain. The CDR3 has 11 amino acids. Germline-derived CDR1 and CDR2 are DFQATT and SNEGSKA (reference sequence). Between the trimmed V and J ends, which lost 3 bases and 7 bases, there was a span of 7 bases.

The chain uses TRBV6-5 and TRBJ1-3; no definite D call. This CDR3 is 15 amino acids long. Germline loops: CDR1 MNHEY, CDR2 SVGAGI. The V end lost 0 bases, the J end lost 2 bases, and 8 bases lay between the germline ends. The CDR3 region has the DNA TGTGCCAGCAGTTACTCTTGGAGGGCTGGAAACACCATATATTTT. Protein sequence: CASSYSWRAGNTIYF.

V is TRBV7-6 and J is TRBJ2-1; 9 nucleotides align to TRBD2. The junction had 7 bases not matched to a gene; V was cut back by 2 bases and J by 2 bases. The CDR3 sequence is 17 residues long. The V gene's germline CDR1 is SGHVS and CDR2 FNYEAQ. The CDR3 DNA follows: TGTGCCAGCAGCTTAACTCTAGCGGGGTCCGCCTACAATGAGCAGTTCTTC. The encoded protein is CASSLTLAGSAYNEQFF.

This clone came up once. The chain uses TRBV10-3 and TRBJ1-5; TRBD1 might be the D (6 bases). The CDR3 is 15 residues long. Trimming stripped 6 bases from V and 2 bases from J, with 14 bases between. CDR1 ENHRY and CDR2 SYGVKD come from the germline V gene. In DNA form, the CDR3 reads TGTGCCATCAGGGAACAGGGATCGGGCAATCAGCCCCAGCATTTT. It specifies CAIREQGSGNQPQHF.

The CDR3, as DNA: TGTGCCAGCAGCTTTGGAACAGCATTCTATGGCTACACCTTC. Translated, it gives CASSFGTAFYGYTF. V is TRBV7-9 and J is TRBJ1-2; D gene unclear. Germline values: CDR1 SEHNR, CDR2 FQNEAQ (reference sequence). Deletions cut 3 bases from V and 4 bases from J, with 12 bases between. The CDR3 runs 14 residues.

The chain links TRBV5-1 to TRBJ2-5, with TRBD2 as a possible D gene (6 bases). Deletions cut 4 bases from V and 4 bases from J, with 14 bases between. Per germline, CDR1 SGHRS and CDR2 YFSETQ. The CDR3 has 14 residues. The CDR3 spells CASSPGEPRETQYF. CDR3 in DNA: TGCGCCAGCAGCCCGGGAGAGCCCAGAGAGACCCAGTACTTC. Based on the CDR3 plus reference TRBV5-1 and TRBJ2-5, the full variable domain is KAGVTQTPRYLIKTRGQQVTLSCSPISGHRSVSWYQQTPGQGLQFLFEYFSETQRNKGNFPGRFSGRQFSNSRSEMNVSTLELGDSALYLCASSPGEPRETQYFGPGTRLLVL.

Concerning this clone itself: An end of the junction differs from the germline gene, which may be a read error. The rearrangement joins TRBV7-7 to TRBJ2-3; D gene unclear. CDR1 and CDR2 (germline): SSHAT, FNYEAQ (reference sequence). The CDR3 is made up of 13 amino acids. CDR3 sequence: CASSASGTDTQYF. The CDR3 DNA is TGTGCTAGCAGCGCATCTGGGACAGATACGCAGTATTTT.

The chain joins TRBV19 to TRBJ1-2; 7 bases line up with TRBD1. The germline gives CDR1 LNHDA, CDR2 SQIVND (reference sequence). The CDR3 extends over 16 amino acids. V was pared by 5 bases and J by 4 bases, with 13 bases of the junction left unmatched. CDR3 loop: CASSPRGGGLGYGYTF. The CDR3 nucleotides read TGTGCCAGTAGTCCCCGGGGAGGGGGCTTGGGCTATGGCTACACCTTC.

This chain links TRBV4-3 with TRBJ2-3, with 11 bases that match TRBD1. CDR1 is LGHNA, CDR2 YSLEER, per germline. This CDR3 is 19 amino acids long. The V segment lost 0 bases and the J segment 3 bases; nucleotides outside the gene matches: 11. The CDR3 region has the DNA TGCGCCAGCAGCCAAGATGAGATTGAGGGGACAGGGGGTACAGATACGCAGTATTTT. It translates to CASSQDEIEGTGGTDTQYF.

The gene calls are TRBV11-3 and TRBJ2-1; D is undetermined. The germline V and J ends were trimmed by 2 bases and 7 bases, with 9 bases remaining between them. CDR1 SGHNT and CDR2 YENEEA come from the germline V gene. The CDR3 loop spans 13 amino acids. CDR3 sequence reads: CASSLNLLNEQFF. In DNA, the CDR3 is TGTGCCAGCAGCTTAAATCTGCTTAATGAGCAGTTCTTC.

This chain connects TRBV27 to TRBJ2-6; D remains ambiguous. Germline V gene lookup returns CDR1 MNHEY and CDR2 SMNVEV (reference sequence). With 3 bases removed from V and 3 bases from J, the gap between germline ends came to 6 bases. This CDR3 is built from 14 residues. The CDR3 sequence: CASSFSGGANVLTF. CDR3 sequence (DNA): TGTGCCAGCAGTTTTTCCGGTGGGGCCAACGTCCTGACTTTC. The full variable domain, rest sourced from reference TRBV27 and TRBJ2-6, is EAQVTQNPRYLITVTGKKLTVTCSQNMNHEYMSWYRQDPGLGLRQIYYSMNVEVTDKGDVPEGYKVSRKEKRNFPLILESPSPNQTSLYFCASSFSGGANVLTFGAGSRLTVL.

To note about this clone: The junction shows a germline mismatch at one end, possibly a read error. CDR3 in DNA: TGTGCTAGCAGCTTAGGACAGAACTATGGCTACACCTTC. Protein sequence: CASSLGQNYGYTF. The V and J genes are TRBV11-2 and TRBJ1-2; D might be TRBD1 (6 bases). CDR1 is SGHAT, CDR2 FQNNGV, per germline. The CDR3 is made up of 13 amino acids.

The chain combines TRBV2 with TRBJ2-2, with D perhaps TRBD2 (5 bases). Germline V gene data show CDR1 as SNHLY and CDR2 as FYNNEI. Deletions cut 6 bases from V and 8 bases from J, with 22 bases between. The CDR3 is 16 amino acids. The CDR3 DNA is TGTGCCAGCAGCCCACTGACTATGTTAGCTTCGGGGGAGCTGTTTTTT. Protein: CASSPLTMLASGELFF.

The rearrangement links TRBV4-1 to TRBJ2-3, with 8 bases that match TRBD2. J lost 3 bases, V lost 4 bases, and 12 bases had no gene match. Germline V CDR1 and CDR2: MGHRA, YSYEKL. The CDR3 length is 17 residues. The CDR3 protein is CASSPLAQRGRTDTQYF. CDR3 in DNA: TGCGCCAGCAGCCCCTTGGCCCAGCGGGGGAGAACAGATACGCAGTATTTT.

This chain uses TRBV9 with TRBJ2-2; 7 bases fit TRBD1. Germline V CDR1 and CDR2: SGDLS, YYNGEE. The junction had 6 bases not matched to a gene; V was cut back by 4 bases and J by 6 bases. The CDR3 is 14 amino acids. The CDR3 region is CASSPGQKAGELFF. DNA for the CDR3: TGTGCCAGCAGCCCGGGACAGAAGGCCGGGGAGCTGTTTTTT.

The V call is TRBV5-4, the J call TRBJ2-5; D call uncertain. Trimming pared 3 bases from V and 4 bases from J, leaving 7 bases between. The germline CDR1 and CDR2 sequences are SGHNT and YYREEE (reference sequence). CDR3 size: 12 residues. CDR3 sequence reads: CASSSSSETQYF. CDR3 DNA sequence: TGTGCCAGCAGCTCCTCGTCAGAGACCCAGTACTTC.